Listed here is a single T cell receptor (beta chain). Its antigen is unidentified. Stated treatment: around 19 received Ad26.COV2.S at low or high dose, single or two shots; about 5 received placebo; per-sample allocation not given. Each sample was drawn 63 days after the first injection (of vaccine or placebo). The source of the sample is a study of Ad26.COV2.S vaccination and SARS-CoV-2 variants. Study background: The donor was enrolled in the Ad26.COV2.S arm of the COV1001 trial. Intramuscular Ad26.COV2.S at 5x10^10 or 1x10^11 viral particles. Study-wide points: Placebo recipients and vaccine recipients were similar in non-spike TCR breadth. Reports say spike-specific CD8+ and CD4+ T cell responses covered substantial breadth after vaccination.

Sequenced by immunoSEQ multiplex PCR; TCRdb stores in-frame clones only, minus some. The repertoire has approximately 480,000 clones, roughly 89% of them found once; the top ten carry about 13%. CDR3 length: 13 residues. The ends were cut back, 6 bases at V and 14 bases at J, with 17 bases in the middle. The germline V gene has CDR1 MNHEY and CDR2 SVGAGI. The sequence derives from a person between 18 and 65 years old who received the Ad26.COV2.S COVID-19 vaccine or a placebo. The source was peripheral blood, collected in a trial of Ad26.COV2.S vaccine versus placebo. This chain connects TRBV6-5 to TRBJ1-6, with no clear D. CDR3 region: CASSRPLGSALHF. The CDR3 DNA follows: TGTGCCAGCAGCCGTCCCCTAGGGTCGGCCCTCCACTTT.